The clone carrying this T cell receptor beta chain occurred many times. Its antigen remains unidentified. Isolation recovered at least 7 million PBMCs from every sample. These data originate in a study of blood T cells in healthy people across ages. Study results and limitations: Across the age range, TCR beta diversity per million T cells fell in a roughly linear way.

Together with a sample-barcoded 5' primer, a J-beta primer mix was included in a second PCR lasting roughly 6 to 12 cycles. Every cDNA was tagged by a template-switch adaptor with 12 random nucleotides. TCRdb reprocessed the 5' RACE reads with MiXCR, giving one entry per CDR3 protein. The repertoire consists of approximately 940,000 distinct CDR3 sequences, with approximately 49% occurring once and the leading ten covering around an eighth. CDR1 is MRHNA and CDR2 is SNTAGT in the germline V gene. The CDR3 totals 13 residues. Trimming stripped 0 bases from V and 5 bases from J, with 5 bases between. Sequenced: blood. The gene calls are TRBV6-4 and TRBJ2-1; no reliable D call. This receptor was obtained from a man between 25 and 39 years old in good health. CDR3 loop: CASSDSEHNEQFF. The CDR3, as DNA: TGTGCCAGCAGTGACTCGGAACACAATGAGCAGTTCTTC.